This T cell receptor beta chain emerged from a study of blood T cell repertoires in COVID-19 (dated by TCRdb to 2018 to 2021). Some background on the complete study: Samples covering the acute and convalescent phases of COVID-19 were provided by collaborators in the United States, Italy and Spain. The prospective study material was composed of cDNA or gDNA derived from T cells, B-cell-depleted T cells, or PBMCs. The dataset comprised deeply sampled blood TCRbeta repertoires from subjects exposed to, actively infected with, or recovered from COVID-19. A freely available public database, intended as a resource for researchers studying the immune response to SARS-CoV-2, is where the repertoires were released. The samples were drawn from the first 160 participants of the ongoing ImmuneRACE study and from over a thousand subjects provided by 6 global collaborators. Nearly every sample came with metadata listing a de-identified subject ID, COVID-19 status, age in years and sex. Where available, HLA class I and class II types were taken from metadata supplied by the sample provider and were not determined by assay-based typing.

The study at large found these results: The quantity of clinical and demographic metadata differed by source and by participant and was supplied without curation.

TCRbeta CDR3 regions were amplified from genomic DNA by means of the immunoSEQ Assay, a bias-controlled multiplex PCR. Regarding the original processing steps: The number of nucleated cells in each sample was estimated from the amplification of reference gene primers within the assay. Sequence reads were collapsed and filtered to measure the absolute abundance of every unique TCRbeta CDR3 rearrangement. For each sample, productive Simpson clonality was calculated as the square root of Simpson's diversity index over productive rearrangements. As stored in TCRdb, this immuneACCESS dataset retains in-frame rearrangements with V and J assigned. A fraction of the clones does not appear; measured against another copy, unresolved V genes explain less than half of the discrepancy, and the remainder lacks a known reason. V, J and clone size are those of that table, while D and trimming were read from the DNA. The sample table shows around 340,000 clones, and 86% are seen once. About 7.6% of the sample lies in the top ten.

In Seattle, one collaborating source enrolled patients while the infection was active and tracked those patients longitudinally over the course of disease. The collaborating institutions used their own protocols to collect whole blood in K2EDTA tubes. Collaborator samples were shipped for TCRbeta analysis as frozen whole blood, isolated PBMCs, or DNA extracted from either sample type. As concerns this clone: The target of this receptor is not known. Per-nucleotide qualities are absent, and no much larger clonotype sits a single base away.

The sequence came from an older woman with COVID-19, enrolled during active disease. Input material: peripheral blood.

The sequenced DNA is TGTGCCTGGAGTGTACCCGGCTATGGCTACACCTTC. Protein translation: CAWSVPGYGYTF. The rearrangement joined TRBV30 to TRBJ1-2, with no reliable assignment of the D segment. The germline V gene (reference sequence) supplies CDR1 GTSNPN and CDR2 SVGIG. The CDR3 goes from the cysteine to the phenylalanine over 12 residues. Left in the record is the CDR3 DNA by itself, 36 bases read in frame from the first base. V is pared back by 0 bases and J by 4 bases, with 6 bases lying between the germline termini.